This is a list of T cell receptor beta chains from one sample in a study of Graves' ophthalmopathy and Graves' hyperthyroidism. TCRdb recomputed calls from the multiplex PCR reads with MiXCR, one row per CDR3 protein. The sample records roughly 500,000 distinct CDR3 sequences, 13% to 15% being singletons. The specimen was blood. The receptors derive from a woman between 25 and 40 years old with Graves' ophthalmopathy. The CDR3 runs from the conserved cysteine through the conserved F or W. Fields, in order: clone size, J gene, D gene, V gene, CDR3 protein, CDR3 DNA. D genes are given only for firm matches. Where a row states a size, it is once, few, many or the class of an expanded clone; other rows omit it.

clone size: many; J gene: TRBJ1-1; D gene: .; V gene: TRBV19; CDR3 protein: CASSFLGPGAEAFF; CDR3 DNA: TGTGCCAGTAGTTTCCTTGGACCAGGGGCTGAAGCTTTCTTT
clone size: many; J gene: TRBJ1-5; D gene: .; V gene: TRBV12-3/TRBV12-4; CDR3 protein: CASSLGLGWWGNQPQHF; CDR3 DNA: TGTGCCAGCAGTTTAGGTTTAGGGTGGTGGGGCAATCAGCCCCAGCATTTT
clone size: many; J gene: TRBJ2-5; D gene: TRBD1; V gene: TRBV19; CDR3 protein: CASSIEGQGFQETQYF; CDR3 DNA: TGTGCCAGTAGTATAGAGGGACAGGGGTTCCAAGAGACCCAGTACTTC
clone size: many; J gene: TRBJ1-2; D gene: .; V gene: TRBV27; CDR3 protein: CASSNHVNYGYTF; CDR3 DNA: TGTGCCAGCAGTAACCACGTTAACTATGGCTACACCTTC
clone size: many; J gene: TRBJ2-3; D gene: .; V gene: TRBV12-5; CDR3 protein: CASGLTPDTQYF; CDR3 DNA: TGTGCTAGTGGTTTGACCCCAGATACGCAGTATTTT
clone size: many; J gene: TRBJ1-1; D gene: .; V gene: TRBV11-1; CDR3 protein: CASSLAGFSAARGARTEAFF; CDR3 DNA: TGTGCCAGCAGCTTAGCCGGGTTTTCGGCCGCACGGGGGGCGAGGACTGAAGCTTTCTTT
clone size: .; J gene: TRBJ1-2; D gene: .; V gene: TRBV28; CDR3 protein: CASSLLGPLEDGYTF; CDR3 DNA: TGTGCCAGCAGTTTACTGGGGCCTTTGGAGGATGGCTACACCTTC
clone size: few; J gene: TRBJ1-1; D gene: .; V gene: TRBV5-6; CDR3 protein: CASGRGVHTEAFF; CDR3 DNA: TGTGCCAGCGGCCGGGGGGTCCATACTGAAGCTTTCTTT
clone size: many; J gene: TRBJ2-7; D gene: .; V gene: TRBV10-2; CDR3 protein: CASSRLGQSYEQYF; CDR3 DNA: TGCGCCAGCTCGCGATTAGGTCAATCGTACGAGCAGTACTTC
clone size: many; J gene: TRBJ1-2; D gene: TRBD1; V gene: TRBV28; CDR3 protein: CASSPDRGWVYGYTF; CDR3 DNA: TGTGCCAGCAGCCCAGACAGGGGATGGGTCTATGGCTACACCTTC
clone size: many; J gene: TRBJ1-1; D gene: .; V gene: TRBV19; CDR3 protein: CASSDRMNTEAFF; CDR3 DNA: TGTGCCAGTTCAGACAGAATGAACACTGAAGCTTTCTTT
clone size: .; J gene: TRBJ2-7; D gene: .; V gene: TRBV12-3/TRBV12-4; CDR3 protein: CASSLLNRSEQYF; CDR3 DNA: TGTGCCAGCAGTTTATTAAATAGGAGCGAGCAGTACTTC
clone size: .; J gene: TRBJ2-7; D gene: .; V gene: TRBV28; CDR3 protein: CASRGVAEPIYEQYF; CDR3 DNA: TGTGCCAGCAGGGGGGTAGCAGAACCAATCTACGAGCAGTACTTC
clone size: few; J gene: TRBJ2-5; D gene: TRBD1; V gene: TRBV19; CDR3 protein: CASSSPGQGGGETQYF; CDR3 DNA: TGTGCCAGTAGTTCCCCGGGACAGGGGGGTGGAGAGACCCAGTACTTC
clone size: .; J gene: TRBJ2-5; D gene: .; V gene: TRBV28; CDR3 protein: CASRDSGTLYEDKETQYF; CDR3 DNA: TGTGCCAGCAGAGATTCCGGGACTCTCTATGAGGATAAGGAGACCCAGTACTTC
clone size: many; J gene: TRBJ2-7; D gene: .; V gene: TRBV28; CDR3 protein: CASSLRRVGYEQYF; CDR3 DNA: TGTGCCAGCAGTTTACGCAGGGTTGGTTACGAGCAGTACTTC
clone size: many; J gene: TRBJ2-7; D gene: .; V gene: TRBV12-3/TRBV12-4; CDR3 protein: CASKSGTSQYF; CDR3 DNA: TGTGCCAGCAAATCCGGGACGTCGCAGTACTTC